This TCR beta chain derives from a study of control samples from healthy donors and cancer patients. Libraries were prepared by immunoSEQ multiplex PCR; TCRdb keeps only in-frame clonotypes and omits some of them. The sample lists 45,000 to 55,000 clones, over 90% seen once, with about 25% in the top ten. The CDR3 consists of 12 residues. Germline values: CDR1 SGHTA, CDR2 FQGTGA. The V and J ends lost 5 bases and 6 bases respectively, with 11 bases between them. The TCR sequence derives from a woman in her 50s with head and neck cancer. Sequenced: PBMCs. The chain combines TRBV7-3 with TRBJ2-7; tentatively, D is TRBD2 (6 bases). The CDR3 bases are TGTGCCAGCAGCACCGGGGGAGGCGAGCAGTACTTC. As protein: CASSTGGGEQYF.